The 21 T cell receptor beta chains given below trace back to one sample, sequenced in a study of blood T cell repertoires in COVID-19. Method: immunoSEQ multiplex PCR; TCRdb's copy keeps in-frame clones and lacks some. The data contain fewer than 90,000 clones, roughly 88% of them singletons. Material for sequencing was peripheral blood. These receptors were collected from a man aged 25 to 40 with acute or convalescent COVID-19.

The CDR3 nucleotides read TGTGCCAGCAGTTACGTTGGCAACAATCAGCCCCAGCATTTT. Its translation is CASSYVGNNQPQHF. The chain has TRBV6-6 and TRBJ1-5, with D hard to call. Trimming cost V 2 bases and J 3 bases, with 8 bases left between them. Germline V gene lookup returns CDR1 MNHNY and CDR2 SVGAGI (reference sequence). The CDR3 sequence is 14 residues long.

This sequence joins TRBV6-5 and TRBJ1-6, with 9 bases matching TRBD1. The CDR3 extends over 16 amino acids. V lost 0 bases to trimming and J lost 8 bases; unmatched junction nucleotides: 5. Per the germline V gene, CDR1 is MNHEY and CDR2 is SVGAGI. This chain's CDR3 is CASSYSGTGRDSPLHF. The CDR3 nucleotides are TGTGCCAGCAGTTACTCGGGGACAGGGAGGGATTCACCCCTCCACTTT.

The chain links TRBV7-9 to TRBJ2-7; 11 bases are shared with TRBD2. The CDR3 spans 17 residues. The germline V gene encodes CDR1 SEHNR and CDR2 FQNEAQ (reference sequence). Unmatched junction bases numbered 15, after V lost 5 bases and J lost 6 bases. The CDR3 loop reads CASSTIAGGPSRAEQYF. DNA of the CDR3: TGTGCCAGCAGCACTATAGCGGGAGGGCCTTCCCGTGCCGAGCAGTACTTC.

This chain joins TRBV28 and TRBJ2-7; 8 bases map to TRBD1. Germline CDR1 MDHEN, CDR2 SYDVKM. This CDR3 is 15 amino acids long. V was clipped by 6 bases and J by 6 bases; unmatched bases: 13. The CDR3 coding sequence is TGTGCCAGCAGCCAGGCCGGGACAGGCGTATTCGAGCAGTACTTC. This gives the protein CASSQAGTGVFEQYF.

This chain connects TRBV6-2 or TRBV6-3 to TRBJ2-1; 7 nucleotides line up with TRBD2. Germline V gene sequence: CDR1 MNHEY, CDR2 SVGEGT. Unmatched junction bases numbered 8, after V lost 0 bases and J lost 0 bases. The CDR3 loop spans 18 amino acids. CDR3 nucleotides: TGTGCCAGCAGTTACTCCCTCCGGACTAGGACCTCCTACAATGAGCAGTTCTTC. Its translation: CASSYSLRTRTSYNEQFF.

The V and J genes are TRBV5-4 and TRBJ1-2; D is uncertain. Germline-derived CDR1 and CDR2 are SGHNT and YYREEE (reference sequence). There are 14 residues in the CDR3. V lost 0 bases to trimming and J lost 8 bases, with 14 bases between them. CDR3 sequence reads: CASSLESWGGGYTF. CDR3 DNA: TGTGCCAGCAGCTTGGAATCTTGGGGAGGAGGCTACACCTTC. The variable domain in full, completed from reference TRBV5-4 and TRBJ1-2, reads ETGVTQSPTHLIKTRGQQVTLRCSSQSGHNTVSWYQQALGQGPQFIFQYYREEENGRGNFPPRFSGLQFPNYSSELNVNALELDDSALYLCASSLESWGGGYTFGSGTRLTVV.

V is TRBV6-5 and J is TRBJ2-7; 10 bases align to TRBD1. Germline V CDR1 and CDR2: MNHEY, SVGAGI. The CDR3 consists of 16 residues. The J segment lost 7 bases and the V segment lost 0 bases, leaving 9 bases of the junction unmatched. This CDR3 reads CASSYSTGGTGDEQYF. CDR3 DNA sequence: TGTGCCAGCAGTTACTCGACCGGGGGGACAGGGGATGAGCAGTACTTC.

The V gene is TRBV11-3, the J gene TRBJ2-5; D is undetermined. This CDR3 is built from 13 residues. Trimming left V 5 bases short and J 0 bases short, with 7 bases between. In germline, CDR1 is SGHNT, CDR2 YENEEA. CDR3 region: CASSKDYQETQYF. CDR3 coding DNA: TGTGCCAGCAGCAAAGACTACCAAGAGACCCAGTACTTC.

The chain uses TRBV29-1 and TRBJ1-2; tentatively, D is TRBD1 (6 bases). Per germline, CDR1 SQVTM and CDR2 ANQGSEA. There are 13 residues in the CDR3. V was shortened by 6 bases and J by 4 bases, with 15 bases between the two germline ends. The CDR3 reads CSVSAGELYGYTF. DNA for the CDR3: TGCAGCGTGTCCGCAGGGGAACTCTATGGCTACACCTTC. The full variable domain, in which reference TRBV29-1 and TRBJ1-2 provide the parts outside the CDR3, is SAVISQKPSRDICQRGTSLTIQCQVDSQVTMMFWYRQQPGQSLTLIATANQGSEATYESGFVIDKFPISRPNLTFSTLTVSNMSPEDSSIYLCSVSAGELYGYTFGSGTRLTVV.

V and J are TRBV5-4 and TRBJ1-1; D not certain. The CDR3 extends over 15 amino acids. V was trimmed by 0 bases and J by 1 base, leaving 10 bases between them. Germline V gene data show CDR1 as SGHNT and CDR2 as YYREEE (reference sequence). The CDR3 here is CASSLASRPNTEAFF. DNA of the CDR3: TGTGCCAGCAGCTTGGCCTCTAGACCGAACACTGAAGCTTTCTTT.

This chain uses TRBV7-8 with TRBJ2-7; 10 bases agree with TRBD2. This CDR3 spans 18 amino acids. With 6 bases clipped from V and 3 bases from J, the junction kept 17 bases outside the gene matches. The germline V gene encodes CDR1 SGHVS and CDR2 FQNEAQ. CDR3: CASSHGTTILAGDYEQYF. In DNA form, the CDR3 reads TGTGCCAGCAGTCACGGCACGACGATCCTAGCGGGAGACTACGAGCAGTACTTC.

The chain carries TRBV11-2 and TRBJ2-2; D not certain. The CDR3 is 13 residues long. The V gene's germline CDR1 is SGHAT and CDR2 FQNNGV. The germline V and J ends were trimmed by 5 bases and 4 bases, with 8 bases remaining between them. The CDR3 is CASSPTGTGELFF. For the CDR3, the DNA is TGTGCCAGCAGCCCCACTGGCACCGGGGAGCTGTTTTTT.

This sequence joins TRBV6-5 and TRBJ2-7; weak D call: TRBD1 (6 bases). V lost 2 bases, J lost 2 bases, and 13 bases lay in between. In germline, CDR1 is MNHEY, CDR2 SVGAGI. The CDR3 length is 15 residues. The CDR3 nucleotides read TGTGCCAGCAGTTACCGGTCAGGGGACCCCTACGAGCAGTACTTC. Encoded protein: CASSYRSGDPYEQYF.

The chain combines TRBV28 with TRBJ2-7; a weak D match, TRBD2 (5 bases). The germline CDR1 and CDR2 sequences are MDHEN and SYDVKM. This CDR3 contains 13 residues. V shed 10 bases and J shed 6 bases, with 19 bases lying between them. The CDR3 DNA sequence: TGTGCCACCGAGAGGGCTTATGCTCTCGAGCAGTACTTC. Amino acids: CATERAYALEQYF.

This chain uses TRBV19 with TRBJ2-3, with D perhaps matching TRBD2 (7 bases). V was clipped by 5 bases and J by 2 bases, with 17 bases between them. Germline V gene data show CDR1 as LNHDA and CDR2 as SQIVND (reference sequence). This CDR3 region has 16 residues. CDR3 residues: CASSPLRGGYTDTQYF. The CDR3 coding sequence is TGTGCCAGTAGTCCGTTGAGGGGGGGCTACACAGATACGCAGTATTTT.

This chain links TRBV24-1 with TRBJ2-5; D is perhaps TRBD1 (7 bases). The CDR3 spans 15 residues. Germline CDR1 KGHDR, CDR2 SFDVKD. The V and J ends lost 5 bases and 4 bases respectively, with 16 bases between them. In nucleotides, the CDR3 is TGTGCCACCAGTGGGGGCAGGGGGGTCTCAGAGACCCAGTACTTC. This sequence encodes CATSGGRGVSETQYF.

In its sample, this clone was seen a few times. V usage is TRBV18 and J usage is TRBJ1-1; 7 bases line up with TRBD1. This CDR3 spans 16 amino acids. After removal of 6 bases from V and 1 base from J, the junction contained 11 bases not matched to a gene. In germline, CDR1 is KGHSH, CDR2 LQKENI. Written as DNA, the CDR3 is TGTGCCAGCTCTACTAGGACAGGCCAGTCGAACACTGAAGCTTTCTTT. As protein: CASSTRTGQSNTEAFF.

This rearrangement joins TRBV4-1 to TRBJ1-3, with D unclear. There are 13 residues in the CDR3. V was clipped by 4 bases and J by 4 bases, with 8 bases between them. Looked up from germline, CDR1 is MGHRA and CDR2 is YSYEKL. The CDR3 region has the DNA TGCGCCAGCAGCCCCCACGGGGGAAACACCATATATTTT. Its protein product is CASSPHGGNTIYF.

The chain recombines TRBV28 with TRBJ1-2, with 7 bases aligning to TRBD1. The CDR3 is 14 amino acids. From germline, CDR1 is MDHEN and CDR2 SYDVKM. J gave up 4 bases and V 5 bases, and 7 bases lay outside the gene matches. CDR3 protein: CASSDSGQVYGYTF. CDR3 in DNA: TGTGCCAGCAGTGACTCCGGACAGGTCTATGGCTACACCTTC.

The rearrangement uses TRBV4-3 and TRBJ2-2; tentative D call: TRBD1 (6 bases). This CDR3 has 17 amino acids. CDR1 is LGHNA and CDR2 is YSLEER in the germline V gene. Trimming stripped 1 base from V and 6 bases from J, with 18 bases between. CDR3 region: CASSQGVSGASAGELFF. In DNA, the CDR3 is TGCGCCAGCAGCCAAGGTGTATCAGGGGCCAGTGCCGGGGAGCTGTTTTTT.

This clone occurred a few times. The chain links TRBV30 to TRBJ2-3, with TRBD2 as a possible D gene (6 bases). Trimming took 0 bases from V and 0 from J, leaving 10 bases between them. From germline, CDR1 is GTSNPN and CDR2 SVGIG (reference sequence). CDR3 length: 15 residues. The CDR3 here is CAWSVYGTSTDTQYF. CDR3 DNA sequence: TGTGCCTGGAGTGTGTACGGGACTAGCACAGATACGCAGTATTTT.